A selection of T cell receptor beta chains follows, all from one sample in a study of T cell responses to AZD1222 COVID-19 vaccine. Sequencing was performed with immunoSEQ multiplex PCR; in TCRdb, only in-frame clones are kept and a portion is missing. The repertoire holds over 130,000 clones, around nine tenths seen once, with about 5% in the top ten. The sequenced sample was peripheral blood, obtained on day 0 of AZD1222 vaccination. The receptors here all came from an adult in good health. Both conserved end residues are trimmed from each CDR3.

V gene	CDR3 protein
TRBV7-9	ASSWTDSPLH
TRBV5-1	ASSSLTSGGFSETQY
TRBV5-1	ASSLRMGSSTDTQY
TRBV20-1	SATAGYGYT
TRBV24-1	ATSDYNAGTGGTEAF
TRBV3-1/TRBV3-2	ASSPVVGNSPLH
TRBV5-6	ASTTPGDNTDTQY
TRBV6-5	ASRIRRNTEAF
TRBV5-1	ASSSSTGGEKLF
TRBV27	ASSLRGASNEKLF
TRBV5-1	ASSLDSNSPLH
TRBV6-5	ASKVDGGRGYGYT
TRBV28	ASRTSGGPHSYNEQF
TRBV10-3	AISVGDDQGFPSGYT
TRBV5-4	ASSIGGISRANYGYT
TRBV3-1/TRBV3-2	ASSRSGGTDTQY
TRBV5-6	ASSSVGKGEDGELF
TRBV18	ASSPGGESYEQY
TRBV5-1	ASRPEGRLDFSYNEQF
TRBV7-2	ASSLRRDRGYEQY
TRBV3-1/TRBV3-2	ASSPGYSGANVLT
TRBV3-1/TRBV3-2	ASSQRGTVGEQY
TRBV5-1	ASSWGTESNGYT
TRBV18	ASSPTSGSTDTQY
TRBV6-5	AANRGPNTEAF
TRBV4-2	ASSQDSMGFAGISGNTIY
TRBV6-5	ASSLSGKVYEQY
TRBV28	ASSFPLDRGRGKLF
TRBV9	ASSTGWDTEAF
TRBV5-6	ASSYGQMNTEAF
TRBV19	ASSTIRGQEAF
TRBV4-2	ASSQGTGNTGQPQH
TRBV12-2	ASRLAGTKRVPGGEQY
TRBV7-8	ASSFRQGNEQY
TRBV19	ASRRSGLTNEKLF
TRBV5-1	ASSRDRGPTDTQY
TRBV19	ASSISGRALEQF
TRBV6-5	ASSYSRTGGAYEQY
TRBV5-1	ASSLTGKGQPQH
TRBV11-1	ASSLTGDGTEAF
TRBV7-9	ASSGRTGTNYGYT
TRBV27	ASGWGYGYT
TRBV28	ASRTPTYEQY
TRBV11-3	ASSLVGGRASAGNTIY
TRBV2	ASRDTGGSETQY
TRBV5-1	ASKLQGGQETQY
TRBV18	ASSPPGGNALSGNTIY
TRBV7-9	ASSLGQTFQRPLH
TRBV6-5	ASRVSAGGTGELF
TRBV6-1	ASSEASVNIQY
TRBV5-4	ASSWDREGVNSPLH
TRBV9	ASSVRAGQTQETQY
TRBV19	ASSQTPGKANEKLF
TRBV28	ASSGLGLGDQETQY
TRBV27	ASSIRQGGPWGPYEQY
TRBV6-1	ASRQPNSPLH
TRBV7-2	ASRQEAGNSYNEQF
TRBV5-1	ASSALGRIANYGYT